The rows below give T cell receptor beta chains drawn from one sample of a study of cytomegalovirus exposure and HLA in healthy donors. The assay was immunoSEQ multiplex PCR, and TCRdb's table has in-frame clones only and misses some. In the table there are 150,000 to 200,000 clones, around two thirds of which are singletons. Sequencing used PBMCs. The receptor source for this set is a middle-aged man in good health and CMV-seronegative. Both conserved end residues are trimmed from each CDR3. D genes are given only for firm matches.

V gene: TRBV7-2
D gene: TRBD2
CDR3 protein: ASSLLAGGQETQY

V gene: TRBV7-9
D gene: .
CDR3 protein: ASSSTRVLAGAYNEQF

V gene: TRBV2
D gene: .
CDR3 protein: ASSAGQRSNQPQH

V gene: TRBV9
D gene: TRBD2
CDR3 protein: ASSVARTSGTDTQY

V gene: TRBV19
D gene: .
CDR3 protein: ASRFGTTNTGELF

V gene: TRBV28
D gene: TRBD1
CDR3 protein: ASSFSWGQGSGNTIY

V gene: TRBV12-5
D gene: TRBD1
CDR3 protein: ASAGQGMETQY

V gene: TRBV9
D gene: TRBD1
CDR3 protein: ASSEGQGPPYEQY

V gene: TRBV15
D gene: .
CDR3 protein: ATSRDQVRNTGELF

V gene: TRBV10-2
D gene: .
CDR3 protein: ASRNGGPSSTDTQY

V gene: TRBV7-2
D gene: TRBD2
CDR3 protein: ASSLARGLASYNEQF

V gene: TRBV19
D gene: .
CDR3 protein: ASSIPFRGNTEAF

V gene: TRBV28
D gene: TRBD2
CDR3 protein: ASSPGGAYTGELF

V gene: TRBV5-6
D gene: .
CDR3 protein: ASSLVVGGGNSPLH

V gene: TRBV11-2
D gene: .
CDR3 protein: ASSLAGVGSYNSPLH

V gene: TRBV10-2
D gene: .
CDR3 protein: ASSAQNYEQY

V gene: TRBV6-5
D gene: .
CDR3 protein: ASSYSWGRRRETQY

V gene: TRBV5-1
D gene: .
CDR3 protein: ASSADSGTFYEQY

V gene: TRBV9
D gene: TRBD1
CDR3 protein: ASSVATSTGGSTDTQY

V gene: TRBV4-1
D gene: TRBD2
CDR3 protein: ASSRAGLAGGLSSYNEQF

V gene: TRBV5-1
D gene: TRBD2
CDR3 protein: ASSTGEGSRGYEQY

V gene: TRBV6-5
D gene: .
CDR3 protein: ASRSDRQSEKLF

V gene: TRBV6-5
D gene: TRBD1
CDR3 protein: ASSYSTGGIYGYT

V gene: TRBV5-1
D gene: TRBD2
CDR3 protein: ASSLGLGTSNYEQY

V gene: TRBV19
D gene: TRBD1
CDR3 protein: ASSFQPTGFFYNEQF

V gene: TRBV5-1
D gene: TRBD2
CDR3 protein: ASISGGGTYNEQF

V gene: TRBV5-6
D gene: TRBD2
CDR3 protein: ASSLGGSSYEQY

V gene: TRBV5-1
D gene: TRBD2
CDR3 protein: ASSALAGDPTGELF

V gene: TRBV9
D gene: .
CDR3 protein: ASSVAGSDTQY

V gene: TRBV6-5
D gene: .
CDR3 protein: ASSYRQGQSGNTIY

V gene: TRBV4-1
D gene: .
CDR3 protein: ASTRGEGDYGYT

V gene: TRBV19
D gene: .
CDR3 protein: ASSIRAGGANVLT

V gene: TRBV7-7
D gene: .
CDR3 protein: ASSFVPHYSNQPQH

V gene: TRBV5-1
D gene: .
CDR3 protein: ASSPGQSYYEQY

V gene: TRBV5-1
D gene: TRBD1
CDR3 protein: ASSPGTVNTGELF

V gene: TRBV5-1
D gene: TRBD1
CDR3 protein: ASSTTTGEAF

V gene: TRBV19
D gene: TRBD2
CDR3 protein: ASSPGTSGVGETQY

V gene: TRBV1
D gene: .
CDR3 protein: TSSQEGGVQQETQY

V gene: TRBV5-6
D gene: TRBD1
CDR3 protein: ASSLSAQGASNQPQH

V gene: TRBV28
D gene: TRBD2
CDR3 protein: ASSLWLQKGRGANNEQF

V gene: TRBV6-5
D gene: TRBD1
CDR3 protein: ASSPRDRAYGYT

V gene: TRBV4-3
D gene: TRBD2
CDR3 protein: ASSQDRASGGLGEQY

V gene: TRBV27
D gene: .
CDR3 protein: ASSLREGNYGYT

V gene: TRBV27
D gene: .
CDR3 protein: ASREVGLSFGANVLT

V gene: TRBV5-6
D gene: .
CDR3 protein: ASSLTRITGELF

V gene: TRBV7-6
D gene: .
CDR3 protein: ASSLTQGHEQY

V gene: TRBV7-2
D gene: TRBD1
CDR3 protein: ASSLTGGNQPQH

V gene: TRBV6-5
D gene: TRBD1
CDR3 protein: ASTSRDRGNTEAF

V gene: TRBV2
D gene: TRBD1
CDR3 protein: ASSRQGNTEAF

V gene: TRBV5-8
D gene: .
CDR3 protein: ASSLSGFVHEQY

V gene: TRBV4-1
D gene: .
CDR3 protein: ASNPSGGDYGYT

V gene: TRBV5-1
D gene: .
CDR3 protein: ASSLVGDSGNTIY

V gene: TRBV5-6
D gene: .
CDR3 protein: ASTPAGTSFGYT

V gene: TRBV5-1
D gene: TRBD2
CDR3 protein: ASNGLAGAPDTQY

V gene: TRBV9
D gene: .
CDR3 protein: ASSVADWRHYGYT

V gene: TRBV2
D gene: TRBD1
CDR3 protein: ASTRKGDRGLYGYT